This T cell receptor (beta chain) was obtained from a study of OX40 agonist ivuxolimab in advanced cancers. Profiled with immunoSEQ multiplex PCR; TCRdb holds only in-frame clones, not every one. This sample carries 96,000 or so clones, 84% of them seen once, and the ten largest clones take 4.5% to 6%. The germline CDR1 and CDR2 sequences are LNHDA and SQIVND (reference sequence). This CDR3 spans 14 amino acids. V lost 6 bases, J lost 6 bases, and 8 bases stayed unmatched. Comment on this clone: Its antigen remains unidentified.

Whole-study findings and limits: Among expanded peripheral T cells, antigen specificity went undetermined.

Any history of autoimmune disease or systemic immunosuppression disqualified patients. V gene TRBV19 combines with J gene TRBJ1-2; TRBD1 matches at 9 bases. The sample was CD4+ or CD8+ T cells sorted from blood, taken in a trial of the OX40 agonist ivuxolimab. This clonotype was sampled from an adult with an advanced solid tumor such as melanoma, head and neck, liver or kidney cancer. CDR3 protein: CASRNRDREDGYTF. CDR3 coding DNA: TGTGCCAGTAGGAACCGGGACAGGGAGGATGGCTACACCTTC.